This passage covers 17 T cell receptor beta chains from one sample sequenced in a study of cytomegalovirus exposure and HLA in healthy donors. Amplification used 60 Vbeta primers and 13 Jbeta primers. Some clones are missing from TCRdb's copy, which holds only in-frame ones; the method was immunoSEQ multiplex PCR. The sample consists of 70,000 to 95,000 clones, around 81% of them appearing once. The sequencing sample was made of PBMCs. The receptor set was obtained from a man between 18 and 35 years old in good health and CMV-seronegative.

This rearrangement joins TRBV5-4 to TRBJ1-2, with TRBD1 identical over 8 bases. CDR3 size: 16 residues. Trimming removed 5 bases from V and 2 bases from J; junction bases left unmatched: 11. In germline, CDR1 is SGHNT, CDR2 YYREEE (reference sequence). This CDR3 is CASRSSRDRTNYGYTF. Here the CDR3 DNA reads TGTGCCAGCAGGTCGAGCCGGGACAGGACCAACTATGGCTACACCTTC.

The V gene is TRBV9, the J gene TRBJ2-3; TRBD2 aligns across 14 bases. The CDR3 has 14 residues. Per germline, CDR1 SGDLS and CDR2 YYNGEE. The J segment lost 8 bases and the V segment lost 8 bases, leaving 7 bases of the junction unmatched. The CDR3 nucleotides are TGTGCCAGTCGGACTAGCGGGGGGAGTGGTACGCAGTATTTT. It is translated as CASRTSGGSGTQYF.

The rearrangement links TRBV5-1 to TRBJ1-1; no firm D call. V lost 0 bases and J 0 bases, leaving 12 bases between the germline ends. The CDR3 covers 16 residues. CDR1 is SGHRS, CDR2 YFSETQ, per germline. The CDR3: CASSLDLAGMNTEAFF. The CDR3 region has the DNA TGCGCCAGCAGCTTGGACCTTGCGGGGATGAACACTGAAGCTTTCTTT.

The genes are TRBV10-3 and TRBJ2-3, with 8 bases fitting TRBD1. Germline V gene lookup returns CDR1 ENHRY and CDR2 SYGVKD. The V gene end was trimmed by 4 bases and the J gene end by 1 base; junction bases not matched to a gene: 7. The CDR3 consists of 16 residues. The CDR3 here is CAISGKGQGGTDTQYF. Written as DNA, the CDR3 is TGTGCCATCAGTGGCAAAGGACAGGGTGGCACAGATACGCAGTATTTT.

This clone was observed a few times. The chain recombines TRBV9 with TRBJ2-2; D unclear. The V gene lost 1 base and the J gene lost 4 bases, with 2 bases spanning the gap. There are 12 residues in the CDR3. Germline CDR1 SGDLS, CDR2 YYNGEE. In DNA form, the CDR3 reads TGTGCCAGCAGCGTACGCACCGGGGAGCTGTTTTTT. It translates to CASSVRTGELFF.

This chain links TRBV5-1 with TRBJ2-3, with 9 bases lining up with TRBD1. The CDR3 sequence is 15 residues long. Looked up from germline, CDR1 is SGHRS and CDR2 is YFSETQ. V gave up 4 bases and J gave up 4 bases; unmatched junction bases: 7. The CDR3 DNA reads TGCGCCAGCAGCAGAGGACAGGGGAGGGCAGATACGCAGTATTTT. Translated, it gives CASSRGQGRADTQYF.

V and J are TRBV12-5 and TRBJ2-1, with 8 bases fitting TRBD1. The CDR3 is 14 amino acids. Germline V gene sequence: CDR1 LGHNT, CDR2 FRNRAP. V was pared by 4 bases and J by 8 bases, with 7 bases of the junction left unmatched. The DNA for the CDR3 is TGTGCTAGTGGTTCCGGACAGGGACTCGATGAGCAGTTCTTC. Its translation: CASGSGQGLDEQFF.

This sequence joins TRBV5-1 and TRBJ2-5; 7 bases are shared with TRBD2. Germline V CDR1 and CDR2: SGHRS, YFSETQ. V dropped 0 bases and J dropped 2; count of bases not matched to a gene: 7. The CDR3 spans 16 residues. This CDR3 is CASSLGMGEGQETQYF. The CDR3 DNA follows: TGCGCCAGCAGCTTGGGTATGGGGGAGGGTCAAGAGACCCAGTACTTC. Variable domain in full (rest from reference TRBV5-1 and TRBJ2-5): KAGVTQTPRYLIKTRGQQVTLSCSPISGHRSVSWYQQTPGQGLQFLFEYFSETQRNKGNFPGRFSGRQFSNSRSEMNVSTLELGDSALYLCASSLGMGEGQETQYFGPGTRLLVL.

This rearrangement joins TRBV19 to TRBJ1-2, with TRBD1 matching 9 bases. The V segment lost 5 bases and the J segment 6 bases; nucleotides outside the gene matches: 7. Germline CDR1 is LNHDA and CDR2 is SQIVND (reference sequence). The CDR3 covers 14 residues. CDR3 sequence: CASSGQGIYNGYTF. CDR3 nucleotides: TGTGCCAGTAGTGGACAGGGGATTTATAATGGCTACACCTTC.

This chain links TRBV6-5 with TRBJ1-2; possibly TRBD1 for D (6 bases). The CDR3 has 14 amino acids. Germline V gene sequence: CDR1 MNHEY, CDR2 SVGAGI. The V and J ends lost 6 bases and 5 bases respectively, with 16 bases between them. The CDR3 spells CASSPYRDWYGYTF. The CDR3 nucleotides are TGTGCCAGCAGCCCGTACAGGGATTGGTATGGCTACACCTTC.

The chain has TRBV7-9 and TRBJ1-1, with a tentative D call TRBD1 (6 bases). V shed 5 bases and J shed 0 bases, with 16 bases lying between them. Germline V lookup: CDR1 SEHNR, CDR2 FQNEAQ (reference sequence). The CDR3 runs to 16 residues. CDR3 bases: TGTGCCAGCAGCCCCCGGACTGGACAGCTGAACACTGAAGCTTTCTTT. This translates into CASSPRTGQLNTEAFF. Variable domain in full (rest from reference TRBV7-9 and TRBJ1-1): DTGVSQNPRHKITKRGQNVTFRCDPISEHNRLYWYRQTLGQGPEFLTYFQNEAQLEKSRLLSDRFSAERPKGSFSTLEIQRTEQGDSAMYLCASSPRTGQLNTEAFFGQGTRLTVV.

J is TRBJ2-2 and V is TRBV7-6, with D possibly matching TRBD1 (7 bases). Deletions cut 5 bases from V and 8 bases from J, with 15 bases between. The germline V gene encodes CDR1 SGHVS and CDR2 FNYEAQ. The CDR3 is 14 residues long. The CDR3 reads CASSPSQGGGELFF. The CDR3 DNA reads TGTGCCAGCAGCCCTAGTCAGGGGGGAGGGGAGCTGTTTTTT.

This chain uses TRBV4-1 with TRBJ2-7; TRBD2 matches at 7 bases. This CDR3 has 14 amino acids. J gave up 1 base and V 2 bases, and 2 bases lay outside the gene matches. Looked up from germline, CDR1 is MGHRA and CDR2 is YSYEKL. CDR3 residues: CASSQQLASYEQYF. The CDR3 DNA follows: TGCGCCAGCAGCCAACAACTAGCGTCCTACGAGCAGTACTTC.

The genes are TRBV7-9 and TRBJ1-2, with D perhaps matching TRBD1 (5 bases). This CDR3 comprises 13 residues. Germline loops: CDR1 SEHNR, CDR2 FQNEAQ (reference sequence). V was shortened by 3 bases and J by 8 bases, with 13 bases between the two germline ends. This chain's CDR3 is CASSFVTEQGYTF. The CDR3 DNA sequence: TGTGCCAGCAGCTTTGTGACAGAGCAAGGCTACACCTTC.

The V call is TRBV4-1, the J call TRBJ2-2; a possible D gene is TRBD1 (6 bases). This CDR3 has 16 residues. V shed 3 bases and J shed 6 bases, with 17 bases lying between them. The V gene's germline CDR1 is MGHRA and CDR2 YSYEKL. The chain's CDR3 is CASSHLQGWVAGELFF. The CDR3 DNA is TGCGCCAGCAGCCACTTACAGGGTTGGGTGGCCGGGGAGCTGTTTTTT.

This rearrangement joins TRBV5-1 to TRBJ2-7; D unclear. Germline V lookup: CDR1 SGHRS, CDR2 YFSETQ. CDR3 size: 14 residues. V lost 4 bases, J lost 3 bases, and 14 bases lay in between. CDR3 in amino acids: CASSSPESLYEQYF. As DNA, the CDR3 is TGCGCCAGCAGCAGTCCAGAAAGTCTCTACGAGCAGTACTTC.

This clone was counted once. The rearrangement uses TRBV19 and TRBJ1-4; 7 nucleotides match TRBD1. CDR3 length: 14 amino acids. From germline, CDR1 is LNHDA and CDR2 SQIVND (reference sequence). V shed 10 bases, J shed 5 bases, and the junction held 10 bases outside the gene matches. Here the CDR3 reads CATSQAGGNEKLFF. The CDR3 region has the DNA TGTGCCACCTCCCAGGCAGGGGGAAATGAAAAACTGTTTTTT.